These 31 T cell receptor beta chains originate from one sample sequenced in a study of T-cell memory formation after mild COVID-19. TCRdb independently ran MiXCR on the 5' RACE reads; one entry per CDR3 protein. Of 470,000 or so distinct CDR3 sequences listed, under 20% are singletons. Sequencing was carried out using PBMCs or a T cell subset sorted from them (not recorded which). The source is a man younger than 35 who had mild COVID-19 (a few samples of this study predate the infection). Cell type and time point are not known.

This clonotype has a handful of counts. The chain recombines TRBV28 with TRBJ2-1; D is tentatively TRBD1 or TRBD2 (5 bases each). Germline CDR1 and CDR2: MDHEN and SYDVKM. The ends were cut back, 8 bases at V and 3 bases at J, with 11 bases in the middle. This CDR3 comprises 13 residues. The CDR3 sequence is CASGGTLYNEQFF. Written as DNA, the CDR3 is TGTGCCAGCGGGGGAACACTCTACAATGAGCAGTTCTTC.

Written as DNA, the CDR3 is TGTGCCAGCACTGCGGGGTACGAGCAGTACTTC. Amino acid sequence: CASTAGYEQYF. V and J are TRBV2 and TRBJ2-7; perhaps TRBD2 as D (6 bases). Trimming took off 7 bases at V and 4 bases at J, with 8 bases between the two ends. The CDR3 contains 11 residues. Germline assignment: CDR1 SNHLY and CDR2 FYNNEI.

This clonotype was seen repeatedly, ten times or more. The CDR3 sequence is CASSNQGGQETQYF. The CDR3 region has the DNA TGTGCCAGCAGCAACCAAGGGGGCCAAGAGACCCAGTACTTC. The genes are TRBV7-3 and TRBJ2-5; maybe TRBD1 (6 bases). Trimming shortened V by 5 bases and J by 1 base, and 11 bases separated the two germline ends. Germline V gives CDR1 SGHTA, CDR2 FQGTGA. The CDR3 is made up of 14 amino acids.

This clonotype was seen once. The CDR3 reads CASTSRGGVHTEAFF. Here the CDR3 DNA reads TGTGCCAGCACCTCTCGGGGGGGGGTTCACACTGAAGCTTTCTTT. The genes are TRBV12-3 or TRBV12-4 and TRBJ1-1, with a weak D call TRBD1 (5 bases). With 7 bases removed from V and 3 bases from J, the gap between germline ends came to 18 bases. The CDR3 consists of 15 residues.

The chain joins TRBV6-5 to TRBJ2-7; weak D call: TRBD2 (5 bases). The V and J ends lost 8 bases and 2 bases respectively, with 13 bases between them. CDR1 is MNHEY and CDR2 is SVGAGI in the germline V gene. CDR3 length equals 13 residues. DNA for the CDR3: TGTGCCAGCGGTAGAGGGTACGCCTACGAGCAGTACGTC. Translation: CASGRGYAYEQYV.

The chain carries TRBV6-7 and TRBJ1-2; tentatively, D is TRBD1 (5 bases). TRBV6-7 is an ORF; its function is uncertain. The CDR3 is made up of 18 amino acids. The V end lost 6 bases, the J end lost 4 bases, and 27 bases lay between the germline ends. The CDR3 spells CASSPHDGGTGFTYGYTF. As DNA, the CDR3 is TGTGCCAGCAGCCCTCATGACGGAGGGACGGGATTTACCTATGGCTACACCTTC.

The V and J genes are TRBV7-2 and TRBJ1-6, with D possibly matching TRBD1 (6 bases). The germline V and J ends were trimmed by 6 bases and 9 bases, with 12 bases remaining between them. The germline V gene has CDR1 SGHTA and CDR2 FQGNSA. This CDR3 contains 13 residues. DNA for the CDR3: TGTGCCAGCAGGGGGGGCGGCACTTCACCCCTCCACTTT. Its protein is CASRGGGTSPLHF.

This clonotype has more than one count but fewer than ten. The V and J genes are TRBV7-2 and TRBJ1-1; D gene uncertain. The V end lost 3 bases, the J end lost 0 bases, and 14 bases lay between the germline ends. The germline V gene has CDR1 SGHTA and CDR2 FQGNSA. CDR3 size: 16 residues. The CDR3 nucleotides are TGTGCCAGCAGCTTCAGCCCTGGCTTCATGAACACTGAAGCTTTCTTT. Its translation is CASSFSPGFMNTEAFF.

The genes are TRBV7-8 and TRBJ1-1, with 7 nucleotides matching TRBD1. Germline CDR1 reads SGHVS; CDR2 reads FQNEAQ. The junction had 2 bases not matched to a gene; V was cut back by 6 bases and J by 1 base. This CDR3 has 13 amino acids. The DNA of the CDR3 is TGTGCCAGCAGAGGACAGGCGAACACTGAAGCTTTCTTT. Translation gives CASRGQANTEAFF.

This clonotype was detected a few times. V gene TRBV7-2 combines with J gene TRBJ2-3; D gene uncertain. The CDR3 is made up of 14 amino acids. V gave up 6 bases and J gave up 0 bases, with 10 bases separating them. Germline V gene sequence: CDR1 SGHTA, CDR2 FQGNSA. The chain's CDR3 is CASRLWTSTDTQYF. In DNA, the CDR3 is TGTGCCAGCAGGTTGTGGACGAGCACAGATACGCAGTATTTT.

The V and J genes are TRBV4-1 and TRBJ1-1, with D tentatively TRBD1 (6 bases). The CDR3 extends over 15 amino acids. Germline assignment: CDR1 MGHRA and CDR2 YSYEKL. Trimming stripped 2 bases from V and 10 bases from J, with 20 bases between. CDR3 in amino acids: CASSQHRDGASGAFF. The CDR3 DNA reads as TGCGCCAGCAGCCAACACAGGGACGGGGCCTCTGGAGCTTTCTTT.

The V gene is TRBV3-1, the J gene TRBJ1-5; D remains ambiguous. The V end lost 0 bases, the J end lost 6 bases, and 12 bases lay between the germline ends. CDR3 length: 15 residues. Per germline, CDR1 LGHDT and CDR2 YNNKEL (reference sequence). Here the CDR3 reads CASSQDLTAGQPQHF. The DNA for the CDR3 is TGTGCCAGCAGCCAAGATTTGACCGCAGGTCAGCCCCAGCATTTT.

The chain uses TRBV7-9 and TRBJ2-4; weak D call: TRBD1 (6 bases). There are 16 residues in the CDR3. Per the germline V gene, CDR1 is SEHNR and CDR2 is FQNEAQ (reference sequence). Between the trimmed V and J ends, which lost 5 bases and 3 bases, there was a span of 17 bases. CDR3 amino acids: CASSVDQGYSKNIQYF. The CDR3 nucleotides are TGTGCCAGCAGCGTAGATCAGGGGTATAGCAAAAACATTCAGTACTTC.

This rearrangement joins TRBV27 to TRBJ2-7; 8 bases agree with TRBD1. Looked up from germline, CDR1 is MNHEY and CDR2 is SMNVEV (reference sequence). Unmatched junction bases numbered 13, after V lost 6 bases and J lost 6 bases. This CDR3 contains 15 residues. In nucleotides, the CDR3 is TGTGCCAGCAGCCGAAGACAGGGGATCACGCGCGAGCAGTACTTC. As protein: CASSRRQGITREQYF.

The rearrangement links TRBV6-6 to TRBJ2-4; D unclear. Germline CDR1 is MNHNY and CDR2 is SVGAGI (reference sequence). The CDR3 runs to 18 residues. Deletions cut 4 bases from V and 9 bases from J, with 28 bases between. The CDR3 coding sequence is TGTGCCAGCAGTTTTGGCTTGAATGGGCCGGGTAATTTTAGCATTCAGTACTTC. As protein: CASSFGLNGPGNFSIQYF.

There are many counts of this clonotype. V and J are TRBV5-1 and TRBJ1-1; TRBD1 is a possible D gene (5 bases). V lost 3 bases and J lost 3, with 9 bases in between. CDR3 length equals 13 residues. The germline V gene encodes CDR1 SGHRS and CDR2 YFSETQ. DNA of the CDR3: TGCGCCAGCAGCTCTGGGGGGGACACTGAAGCTTTCTTT. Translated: CASSSGGDTEAFF. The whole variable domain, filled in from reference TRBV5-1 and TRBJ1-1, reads KAGVTQTPRYLIKTRGQQVTLSCSPISGHRSVSWYQQTPGQGLQFLFEYFSETQRNKGNFPGRFSGRQFSNSRSEMNVSTLELGDSALYLCASSSGGDTEAFFGQGTRLTVV.

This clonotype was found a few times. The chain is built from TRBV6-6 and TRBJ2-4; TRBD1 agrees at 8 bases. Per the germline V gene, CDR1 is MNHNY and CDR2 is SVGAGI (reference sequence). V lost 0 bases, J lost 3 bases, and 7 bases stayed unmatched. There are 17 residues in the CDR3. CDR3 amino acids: CASSYSLDRGFKNIQYF. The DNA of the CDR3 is TGTGCCAGCAGTTACTCCCTCGACAGGGGTTTCAAAAACATTCAGTACTTC.

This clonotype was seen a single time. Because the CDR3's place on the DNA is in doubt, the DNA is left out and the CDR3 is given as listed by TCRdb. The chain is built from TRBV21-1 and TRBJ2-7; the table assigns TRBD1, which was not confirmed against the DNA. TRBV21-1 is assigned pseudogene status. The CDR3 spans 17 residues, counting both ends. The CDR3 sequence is CASRSSRVGQGAYEQYF.

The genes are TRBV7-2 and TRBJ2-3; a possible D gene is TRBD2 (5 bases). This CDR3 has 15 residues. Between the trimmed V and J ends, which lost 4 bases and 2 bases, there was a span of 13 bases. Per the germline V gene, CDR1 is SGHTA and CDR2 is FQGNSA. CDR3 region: CASSSRGPNTDTQYF. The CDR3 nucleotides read TGTGCCAGCAGCTCCCGGGGTCCCAACACAGATACGCAGTATTTT.

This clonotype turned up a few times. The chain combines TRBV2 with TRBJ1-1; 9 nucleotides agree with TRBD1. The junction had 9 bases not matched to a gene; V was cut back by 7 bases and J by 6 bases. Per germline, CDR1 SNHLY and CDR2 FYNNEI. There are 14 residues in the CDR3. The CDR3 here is CASNPGQGGSEAFF. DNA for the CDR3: TGTGCCAGCAACCCGGGACAGGGCGGCTCTGAAGCTTTCTTT.

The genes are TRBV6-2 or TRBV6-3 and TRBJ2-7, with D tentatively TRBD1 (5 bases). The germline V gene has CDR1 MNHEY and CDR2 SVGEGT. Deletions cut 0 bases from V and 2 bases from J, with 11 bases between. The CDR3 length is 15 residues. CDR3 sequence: CASSYSGSRAYEQYF. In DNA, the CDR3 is TGTGCCAGCAGTTACTCTGGTTCCAGGGCCTACGAGCAGTACTTC.

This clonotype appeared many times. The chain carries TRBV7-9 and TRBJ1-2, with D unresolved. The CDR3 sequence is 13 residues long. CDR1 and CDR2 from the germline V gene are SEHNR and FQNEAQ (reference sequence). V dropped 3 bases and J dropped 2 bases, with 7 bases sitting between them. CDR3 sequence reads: CASSFSVNYGYTF. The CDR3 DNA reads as TGTGCCAGCAGCTTTTCCGTGAACTATGGCTACACCTTC.

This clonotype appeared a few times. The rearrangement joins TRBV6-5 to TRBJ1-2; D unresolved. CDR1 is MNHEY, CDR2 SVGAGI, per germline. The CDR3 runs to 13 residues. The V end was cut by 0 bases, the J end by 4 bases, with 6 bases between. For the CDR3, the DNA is TGTGCCAGCAGTTACTCTGTTATCTATGGCTACACCTTC. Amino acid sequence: CASSYSVIYGYTF.

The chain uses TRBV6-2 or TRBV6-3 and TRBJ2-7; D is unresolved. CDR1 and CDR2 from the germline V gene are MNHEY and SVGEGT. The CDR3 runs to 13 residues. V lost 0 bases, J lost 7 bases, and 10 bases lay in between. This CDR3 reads CASSYSAPKEQYV. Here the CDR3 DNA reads TGTGCCAGCAGTTACTCGGCCCCGAAAGAGCAGTACGTC.

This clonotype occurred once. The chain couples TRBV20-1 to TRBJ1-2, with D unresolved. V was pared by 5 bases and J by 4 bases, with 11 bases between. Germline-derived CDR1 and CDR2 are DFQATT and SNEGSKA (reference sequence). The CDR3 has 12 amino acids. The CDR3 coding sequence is TGCAGTGCTCTCCCGGGAGTCTATGGCTACACCTTC. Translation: CSALPGVYGYTF.

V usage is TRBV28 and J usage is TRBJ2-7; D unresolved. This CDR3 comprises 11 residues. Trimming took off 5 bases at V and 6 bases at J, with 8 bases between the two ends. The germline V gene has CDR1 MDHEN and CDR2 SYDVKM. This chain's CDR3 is CASSGRFEQYV. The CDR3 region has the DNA TGTGCCAGCAGTGGACGTTTCGAGCAGTACGTC.

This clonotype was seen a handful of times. The chain's CDR3 is CSARTVGAGGYTF. The CDR3 DNA reads as TGCAGTGCTAGAACGGTGGGGGCGGGCGGCTACACCTTC. This sequence joins TRBV20-1 and TRBJ1-2; the D gene is possibly TRBD1 (6 bases). Looked up from germline, CDR1 is DFQATT and CDR2 is SNEGSKA (reference sequence). V was clipped by 2 bases and J by 8 bases, with 15 bases between them. This CDR3 has 13 residues.

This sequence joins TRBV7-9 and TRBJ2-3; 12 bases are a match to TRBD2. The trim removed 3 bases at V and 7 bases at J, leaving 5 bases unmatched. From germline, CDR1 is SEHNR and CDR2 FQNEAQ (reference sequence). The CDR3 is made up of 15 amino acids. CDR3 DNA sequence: TGTGCCAGCAGCTTGTCGGGACTAGCGGGTAATACGCAGTATTTT. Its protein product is CASSLSGLAGNTQYF.

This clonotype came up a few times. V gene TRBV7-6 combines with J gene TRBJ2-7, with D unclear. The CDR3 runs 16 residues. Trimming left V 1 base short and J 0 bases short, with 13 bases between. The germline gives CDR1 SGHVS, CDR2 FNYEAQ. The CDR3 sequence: CASSLVTGGTSYEQYF. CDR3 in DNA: TGTGCCAGCAGCTTAGTCACGGGCGGCACCTCCTACGAGCAGTACTTC.

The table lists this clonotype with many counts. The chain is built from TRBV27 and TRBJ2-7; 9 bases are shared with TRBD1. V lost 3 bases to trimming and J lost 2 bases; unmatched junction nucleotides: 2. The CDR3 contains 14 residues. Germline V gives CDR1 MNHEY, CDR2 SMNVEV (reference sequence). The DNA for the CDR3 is TGTGCCAGCAGTTTCGGGACAGGGCCCTACGAGCAGTACTTC. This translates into CASSFGTGPYEQYF.

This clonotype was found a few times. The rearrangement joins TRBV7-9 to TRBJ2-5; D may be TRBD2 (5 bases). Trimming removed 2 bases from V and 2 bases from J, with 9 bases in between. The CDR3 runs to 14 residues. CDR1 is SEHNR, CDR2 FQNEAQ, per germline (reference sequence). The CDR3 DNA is TGTGCCAGCAGCTTATTCGGGGTTCAAGAGACCCAGTACTTC. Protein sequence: CASSLFGVQETQYF.